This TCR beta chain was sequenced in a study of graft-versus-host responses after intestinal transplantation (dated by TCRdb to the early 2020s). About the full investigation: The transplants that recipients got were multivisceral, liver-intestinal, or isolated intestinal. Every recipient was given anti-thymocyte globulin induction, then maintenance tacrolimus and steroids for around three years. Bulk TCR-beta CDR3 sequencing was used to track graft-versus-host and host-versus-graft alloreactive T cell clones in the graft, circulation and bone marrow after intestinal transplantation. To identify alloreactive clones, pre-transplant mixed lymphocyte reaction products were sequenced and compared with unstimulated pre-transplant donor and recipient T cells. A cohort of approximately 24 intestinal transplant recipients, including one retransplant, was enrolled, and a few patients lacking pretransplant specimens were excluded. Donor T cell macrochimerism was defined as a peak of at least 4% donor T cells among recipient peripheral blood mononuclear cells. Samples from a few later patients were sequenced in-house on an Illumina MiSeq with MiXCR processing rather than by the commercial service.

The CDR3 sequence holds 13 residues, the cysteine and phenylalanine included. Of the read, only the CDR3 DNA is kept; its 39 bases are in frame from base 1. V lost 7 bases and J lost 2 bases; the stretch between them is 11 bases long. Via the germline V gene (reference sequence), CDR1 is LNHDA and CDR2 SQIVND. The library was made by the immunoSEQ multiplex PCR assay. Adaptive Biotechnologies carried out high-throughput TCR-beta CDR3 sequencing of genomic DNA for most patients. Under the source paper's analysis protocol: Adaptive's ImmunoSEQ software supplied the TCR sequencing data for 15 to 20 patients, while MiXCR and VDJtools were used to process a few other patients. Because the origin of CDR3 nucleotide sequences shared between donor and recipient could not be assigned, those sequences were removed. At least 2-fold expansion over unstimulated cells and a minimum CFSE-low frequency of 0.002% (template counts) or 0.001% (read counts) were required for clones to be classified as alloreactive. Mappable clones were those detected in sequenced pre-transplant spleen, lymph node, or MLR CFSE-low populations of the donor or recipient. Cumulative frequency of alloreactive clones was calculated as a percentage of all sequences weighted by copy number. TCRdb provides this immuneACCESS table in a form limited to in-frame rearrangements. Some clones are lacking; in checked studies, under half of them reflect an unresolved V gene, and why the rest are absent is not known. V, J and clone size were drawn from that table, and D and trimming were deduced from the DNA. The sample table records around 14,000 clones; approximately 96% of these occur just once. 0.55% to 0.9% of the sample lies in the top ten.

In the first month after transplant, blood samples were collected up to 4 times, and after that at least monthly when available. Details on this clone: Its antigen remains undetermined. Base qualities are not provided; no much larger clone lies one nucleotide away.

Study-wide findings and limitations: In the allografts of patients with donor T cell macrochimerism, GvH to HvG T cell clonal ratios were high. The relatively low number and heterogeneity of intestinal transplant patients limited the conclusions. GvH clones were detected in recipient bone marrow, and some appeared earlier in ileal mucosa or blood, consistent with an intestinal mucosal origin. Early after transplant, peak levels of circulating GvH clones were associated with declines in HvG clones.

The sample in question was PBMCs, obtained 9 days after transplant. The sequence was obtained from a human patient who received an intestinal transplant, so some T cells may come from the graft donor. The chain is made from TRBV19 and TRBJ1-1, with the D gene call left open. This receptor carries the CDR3 CASTSWGNTEAFF. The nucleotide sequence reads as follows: TGTGCCAGTACCTCGTGGGGAAACACTGAAGCTTTCTTT.